The 32 T cell receptor beta chains below come from one sample, sequenced in a study of T cells in Graves' hyperthyroidism and ophthalmopathy. Template material for amplifying TCR beta CDR3 regions consisted of RNA transcripts. An initial round of RT-PCR targeting the TCR CDR3 relied on the HTBI primer set. TCRdb reprocessed the multiplex PCR reads via MiXCR and lists one record per CDR3 protein. The sample contains around 290,000 distinct CDR3 sequences, about a sixth of which appear only once. The material sequenced was blood. The receptors stem from a woman aged 60-70 years with Graves' ophthalmopathy.

This clonotype was recorded at least ten times. V usage is TRBV5-1 and J usage is TRBJ2-7; D is tentatively TRBD1 or TRBD2 (6 bases each). Trimming cost V 7 bases and J 6 bases, with 17 bases left between them. The germline V gene has CDR1 SGHRS and CDR2 YFSETQ. This CDR3 spans 13 amino acids. The CDR3 DNA reads TGCGCCAGCCGAACGAGGGGGGACGGCGAGCAGTACTTC. Amino acids: CASRTRGDGEQYF.

The CDR3 region is CASSLGGGRAKDTQYF. The DNA for the CDR3 is TGTGCCAGCAGCCTCGGGGGCGGGAGGGCCAAGGATACGCAGTATTTT. The J gene is TRBJ2-3, the V gene TRBV5-4, with 9 bases that match TRBD2. The CDR3 totals 16 residues. Trimming removed 4 bases from V and 6 bases from J; junction bases left unmatched: 12. Germline CDR1 and CDR2: SGHNT and YYREEE (reference sequence).

This clonotype was detected ten times or more. This sequence joins TRBV5-1 and TRBJ1-2; D unresolved. Germline CDR1 and CDR2: SGHRS and YFSETQ. The V end was cut by 0 bases, the J end by 5 bases, with 14 bases between. This CDR3 contains 15 residues. Written as DNA, the CDR3 is TGCGCCAGCAGCTTGGATGCGGGAGTAGGGTATGGCTACACCTTC. It is translated as CASSLDAGVGYGYTF.

V and J are TRBV5-4 and TRBJ2-1; D uncertain. The germline V gene has CDR1 SGHNT and CDR2 YYREEE (reference sequence). This CDR3 is 18 amino acids long. The ends were cut back, 5 bases at V and 0 bases at J, with 21 bases in the middle. CDR3 DNA sequence: TGTGCCAGCAGGGGTGGAGTATTGGATGAAGGCTCCTACAATGAGCAGTTCTTC. It encodes CASRGGVLDEGSYNEQFF.

This clonotype was counted at least ten times. The gene calls are TRBV12-5 and TRBJ1-5; the D is unclear. The CDR3 length is 15 residues. The germline gives CDR1 LGHNT, CDR2 FRNRAP. V lost 6 bases and J lost 0, with 12 bases in between. Here the CDR3 reads CASGHNTYSNQPQHF. The CDR3 nucleotides are TGTGCTAGTGGCCATAATACGTATAGCAATCAGCCCCAGCATTTT.

This clonotype came up many times. The rearrangement joins TRBV4-3 to TRBJ1-6; D perhaps matches TRBD1 (6 bases). CDR3 size: 18 residues. Germline CDR1 reads LGHNA; CDR2 reads YSLEER. Trimming took 0 bases from V and 0 from J, leaving 12 bases between them. CDR3 in DNA: TGCGCCAGCAGCCAAGAATTGGGGGGCAGCTCCTATAATTCACCCCTCCACTTT. It codes for CASSQELGGSSYNSPLHF.

This clonotype was seen repeatedly, ten times or more. V and J are TRBV12-3 or TRBV12-4 and TRBJ1-1; 7 nucleotides align to TRBD1. The CDR3 runs to 12 residues. Trimming took 8 bases from V and 6 from J; bases not matched to a gene: 6. This chain's CDR3 is CASLGQLSEAFF. DNA for the CDR3: TGTGCCAGCTTGGGACAGCTCTCTGAAGCTTTCTTT.

This clonotype has a count of ten or more. The V gene is TRBV3-1, the J gene TRBJ2-1, with 7 positions matching TRBD2. The CDR3 is 17 residues long. The J segment lost 10 bases and the V segment lost 0 bases, leaving 15 bases of the junction unmatched. Germline CDR1 reads LGHDT; CDR2 reads YNNKEL (reference sequence). Here the CDR3 DNA reads TGTGCCAGCAGCCAAGATAATCGACATACGACAGCGGGAGAGCAGTTCTTC. Translated: CASSQDNRHTTAGEQFF.

This clonotype has more than one count but fewer than ten. The chain employs TRBV7-9 and TRBJ1-2; no firm D call. The germline V and J ends were trimmed by 4 bases and 5 bases, with 11 bases remaining between them. Germline CDR1 and CDR2: SEHNR and FQNEAQ (reference sequence). This CDR3 region has 13 residues. The CDR3 loop is CASSWEGGYGYTF. CDR3 bases: TGTGCCAGCAGCTGGGAAGGAGGGTATGGCTACACCTTC. Based on the CDR3 plus reference TRBV7-9 and TRBJ1-2, the full variable domain is DTGVSQNPRHKITKRGQNVTFRCDPISEHNRLYWYRQTLGQGPEFLTYFQNEAQLEKSRLLSDRFSAERPKGSFSTLEIQRTEQGDSAMYLCASSWEGGYGYTFGSGTRLTVV.

The gene calls are TRBV29-1 and TRBJ2-2, with TRBD1 matching over 8 bases. The V and J ends lost 5 bases and 0 bases, in that order; junction bases with no gene match: 5. CDR1 is SQVTM and CDR2 is ANQGSEA in the germline V gene. CDR3 size: 15 residues. The CDR3 DNA sequence: TGCAGCGTTCAGGACAGGGCTTCGAACACCGGGGAGCTGTTTTTT. Translation: CSVQDRASNTGELFF.

This sequence joins TRBV7-9 and TRBJ2-5; the D call may be TRBD1 or TRBD2 (5 bases each). CDR1 and CDR2 from the germline V gene are SEHNR and FQNEAQ (reference sequence). The CDR3 has 13 amino acids. Trimming removed 5 bases at V and 5 bases at J, with 12 bases between. CDR3 sequence reads: CASSRGKGETQYF. The CDR3 region has the DNA TGTGCCAGCAGCCGAGGGAAGGGGGAGACCCAGTACTTC.

This clonotype was counted between two and nine times. The V gene is TRBV27, the J gene TRBJ1-1; D gene ambiguous. V was trimmed by 5 bases and J by 9 bases, leaving 10 bases between them. The CDR3 has 11 amino acids. The germline gives CDR1 MNHEY, CDR2 SMNVEV (reference sequence). CDR3 in DNA: TGTGCCAGCAGTCTTGGACGGAAAGCTTTCTTT. Its translation: CASSLGRKAFF.

This sequence joins TRBV7-9 and TRBJ2-7; no clear D. The CDR3 extends over 15 amino acids. Germline V gene data show CDR1 as SEHNR and CDR2 as FQNEAQ (reference sequence). Trimming removed 5 bases at V and 4 bases at J, with 18 bases between. The CDR3 is CASSASSRPSYEQYF. CDR3 sequence (DNA): TGTGCCAGCAGCGCATCGTCCCGTCCCTCTTACGAGCAGTACTTC.

This clonotype has at least ten counts. In DNA, the CDR3 is TGCAGTGCTAGAGTCGGGGGGCCCTATGGCTACACCTTC. It is translated as CSARVGGPYGYTF. V is TRBV20-1 and J is TRBJ1-2, with a weak D call TRBD1 (6 bases). The CDR3 runs 13 residues. CDR1 DFQATT and CDR2 SNEGSKA come from the germline V gene (reference sequence). With 1 base removed from V and 4 bases from J, the gap between germline ends came to 10 bases.

This clonotype was seen just once. V gene TRBV7-9 combines with J gene TRBJ2-3; TRBD2 aligns across 14 bases. The J segment lost 7 bases and the V segment lost 2 bases, leaving 5 bases of the junction unmatched. In germline, CDR1 is SEHNR, CDR2 FQNEAQ (reference sequence). The CDR3 spans 16 residues. In DNA form, the CDR3 reads TGTGCCAGCAGCTTACAGGGACTAGCGGGGGCAAATACGCAGTATTTT. Residues: CASSLQGLAGANTQYF.

This clonotype was seen ten or more times. This sequence joins TRBV15 and TRBJ1-1; a weak D match, TRBD1 (6 bases). The CDR3 loop spans 15 amino acids. The V gene lost 0 bases and the J gene lost 4 bases, with 12 bases spanning the gap. CDR1 LNHNV and CDR2 YYDKDF come from the germline V gene (reference sequence). CDR3 sequence (DNA): TGTGCCACCAGCAGAGATCTAAAGGGGGGCACTGAAGCTTTCTTT. Protein sequence: CATSRDLKGGTEAFF.

The J gene is TRBJ2-7, the V gene TRBV7-2; 9 bases are shared with TRBD1. Germline values: CDR1 SGHTA, CDR2 FQGNSA. The CDR3 loop spans 12 amino acids. Trimming at V came to 6 bases and at J to 9 bases, leaving 6 bases not matched to a gene. The CDR3 nucleotides read TGTGCCAGCAGTGGACAGGGGAAGGGGCAGTACTTC. Encoded protein: CASSGQGKGQYF.

The table lists this clonotype with many counts. V and J are TRBV2 and TRBJ2-2; 7 bases line up with TRBD1. V shed 5 bases and J 4 bases; nucleotides not matched to a gene: 13. The CDR3 is 17 amino acids. Germline V gene sequence: CDR1 SNHLY, CDR2 FYNNEI. Here the CDR3 DNA reads TGTGCCAGCAGTCCACCCCGAGGGGGCCTTGGCACCGGGGAGCTGTTTTTT. Translated, it gives CASSPPRGGLGTGELFF.

CDR3 region: CASSDPGSQSSYNEQFF. CDR3 DNA: TGTGCCAGCAGCGACCCAGGGAGCCAAAGCTCCTACAATGAGCAGTTCTTC. This sequence joins TRBV9 and TRBJ2-1; the D gene could be TRBD1 or TRBD2 (5 bases each). The germline V and J ends were trimmed by 3 bases and 0 bases, with 16 bases remaining between them. CDR1 and CDR2 from the germline V gene are SGDLS and YYNGEE. The CDR3 extends over 17 amino acids.

This clonotype was counted many times. Here the CDR3 reads CASLTGDNQPQHF. For the CDR3, the DNA is TGTGCCAGCCTGACAGGGGACAATCAGCCCCAGCATTTT. V gene TRBV6-1 combines with J gene TRBJ1-5; 8 positions agree with TRBD1. This CDR3 is built from 13 residues. V lost 8 bases, J lost 3 bases, and 3 bases stayed unmatched. CDR1 is MNHNS, CDR2 SASEGT, per germline.

This clonotype has a count of ten or more. V and J are TRBV12-3 or TRBV12-4 and TRBJ2-1; 12 bases line up with TRBD2. V lost 2 bases to trimming and J lost 9 bases; unmatched junction nucleotides: 2. CDR3 length equals 14 residues. The CDR3 region has the DNA TGTGCCAGCAGTTTAACTAGCGGGGGGAGTGAGCAGTTCTTC. Translation gives CASSLTSGGSEQFF.

The CDR3 bases are TGCAGCGTTACTAACTCGGGGGTTGAGACCCAGTACTTC. Translating gives CSVTNSGVETQYF. The V call is TRBV29-1, the J call TRBJ2-5, with a possible D match to TRBD2 (6 bases). CDR3 size: 13 residues. With 5 bases removed from V and 5 bases from J, the gap between germline ends came to 15 bases. Germline CDR1 is SQVTM and CDR2 is ANQGSEA.

This clonotype has more than one count but fewer than ten. The gene calls are TRBV20-1 and TRBJ2-5; no definite D call. Trimming removed 4 bases from V and 2 bases from J, with 11 bases in between. The length of the CDR3 is 13 residues. Germline CDR1 is DFQATT and CDR2 is SNEGSKA (reference sequence). Written as DNA, the CDR3 is TGCAGTGCTATTGGACCGATTCAAGAGACCCAGTACTTC. Amino acid sequence: CSAIGPIQETQYF.

This clonotype turned up a few times. The CDR3 sequence is CASRGVSGDYGYTF. The CDR3 DNA follows: TGCGCCAGCAGAGGGGTTTCGGGAGACTATGGCTACACCTTC. The rearrangement links TRBV4-1 to TRBJ1-2; a possible D gene is TRBD1 (5 bases). The length of the CDR3 is 14 residues. Trimming pared 6 bases from V and 3 bases from J, leaving 14 bases between. From germline, CDR1 is MGHRA and CDR2 YSYEKL.

The rearrangement joins TRBV9 to TRBJ2-7, with 11 bases lining up with TRBD1. The CDR3 is 18 amino acids. Germline CDR1 and CDR2: SGDLS and YYNGEE. J lost 3 bases, V lost 4 bases, and 15 bases had no gene match. This chain's CDR3 is CASSPLGGTGTGGYEQYF. CDR3 nucleotides: TGTGCCAGCAGCCCCCTAGGCGGAACCGGGACAGGGGGCTACGAGCAGTACTTC. Full variable domain (outside the CDR3, taken from reference TRBV9 and TRBJ2-7): DSGVTQTPKHLITATGQRVTLRCSPRSGDLSVYWYQQSLDQGLQFLIQYYNGEERAKGNILERFSAQQFPDLHSELNLSSLELGDSALYFCASSPLGGTGTGGYEQYFGPGTRLTVT.

This chain uses TRBV7-9 with TRBJ1-6; 7 positions agree with TRBD1. From germline, CDR1 is SEHNR and CDR2 FQNEAQ (reference sequence). J gave up 9 bases and V 5 bases, and 13 bases lay outside the gene matches. The CDR3 extends over 16 amino acids. The CDR3 spells CASSHDRVIGGSPLHF. CDR3 sequence (DNA): TGTGCCAGCAGCCACGACAGGGTAATAGGCGGTTCACCCCTCCACTTT. Combining the CDR3 with reference TRBV7-9 and TRBJ1-6 gives the whole variable domain DTGVSQNPRHKITKRGQNVTFRCDPISEHNRLYWYRQTLGQGPEFLTYFQNEAQLEKSRLLSDRFSAERPKGSFSTLEIQRTEQGDSAMYLCASSHDRVIGGSPLHFGNGTRLTVT.

This clonotype was recorded a few times. The rearrangement uses TRBV9 and TRBJ1-1; weak D call: TRBD1 (5 bases). CDR1 is SGDLS, CDR2 YYNGEE, per germline. V lost 3 bases to trimming and J lost 1 base, with 16 bases between them. The CDR3 totals 16 residues. In nucleotides, the CDR3 is TGTGCCAGCAGCGGTGGGGCGACACGGACGAACACTGAAGCTTTCTTT. Protein: CASSGGATRTNTEAFF.

The chain uses TRBV7-2 and TRBJ2-5; 16 bases align to TRBD2. Germline-derived CDR1 and CDR2 are SGHTA and FQGNSA. This CDR3 has 18 residues. The ends lost 3 bases at V and 2 bases at J; junction bases unmatched: 6. The chain's CDR3 is CASSLGLAGGGAQETQYF. The CDR3 DNA is TGTGCCAGCAGCTTGGGACTAGCGGGGGGGGGGGCGCAAGAGACCCAGTACTTC.

Of note for this clonotype: One base away lies a much larger clone, so this may be a sequencing read error. The final CDR3 position lacks the conserved phenylalanine or tryptophan, pointing to a likely read error. The rearrangement links TRBV2 to TRBJ1-2; D gene ambiguous. Trimming cost V 1 base and J 4 bases, with 4 bases left between them. CDR1 is SNHLY, CDR2 FYNNEI, per germline. CDR3 size: 12 residues. The CDR3, as DNA: TGTGCCAGCAGTGAAGGGATCTATGGCTACACCTTA. Translation gives CASSEGIYGYTL.

This clonotype was seen many times. The chain couples TRBV5-1 to TRBJ1-1, with 11 nucleotides matching TRBD1. V shed 4 bases, J shed 4 bases, and the junction held 6 bases outside the gene matches. Germline V gene sequence: CDR1 SGHRS, CDR2 YFSETQ. The CDR3 has 15 residues. The CDR3 nucleotides read TGCGCCAGCAGCGACCGGGACAGGGGGATCACTGAAGCTTTCTTT. Amino acids: CASSDRDRGITEAFF.

Ten or more counts support this clonotype. J is TRBJ1-5 and V is TRBV6-1; weak D call: TRBD1 (5 bases). Trimming took 4 bases from V and 2 from J, leaving 15 bases between them. The CDR3 is 16 residues long. Germline V gene lookup returns CDR1 MNHNS and CDR2 SASEGT. The CDR3 loop reads CASSARGVVGNQPQHF. The CDR3 DNA reads TGTGCCAGCAGTGCAAGAGGGGTGGTGGGCAATCAGCCCCAGCATTTT.

This clonotype was counted many times. The chain carries TRBV7-2 and TRBJ1-1; tentatively, D is TRBD1 (5 bases). There are 13 residues in the CDR3. Deletions cut 5 bases from V and 4 bases from J, with 11 bases between. From germline, CDR1 is SGHTA and CDR2 FQGNSA. CDR3 nucleotide sequence: TGTGCCAGCAGCCCTACAGGACGCACTGAAGCTTTCTTT. Its protein product is CASSPTGRTEAFF.